Listed here are 29 T cell receptor beta chains from one sample, sequenced in a study of T cell responses to AZD1222 COVID-19 vaccine. Profiling relied on immunoSEQ multiplex PCR, and the TCRdb table lists in-frame clones only, not all of them. The top ten hold 8.5% to 10% of the sample, which has about 110,000 clones, over 75% seen once. The sample was peripheral blood, taken on day 0 of AZD1222 vaccination. The receptors stem from an adult in good health.

This clone was detected only a few times. This sequence joins TRBV6-2 or TRBV6-3 and TRBJ1-1; 7 nucleotides agree with TRBD1. The CDR3 is 17 amino acids. Trimming at V came to 8 bases and at J to 2 bases, leaving 17 bases not matched to a gene. Germline CDR1 reads MNHEY; CDR2 reads SVGEGT. This CDR3 reads CASRQMGLNRGNTEAFF. The CDR3 nucleotides are TGTGCCAGCCGCCAAATGGGACTCAACAGGGGAAACACTGAAGCTTTCTTT.

The chain has TRBV7-9 and TRBJ1-1, with 10 bases lining up with TRBD1. Unmatched junction bases numbered 3, after V lost 2 bases and J lost 3 bases. The CDR3 extends over 15 amino acids. From germline, CDR1 is SEHNR and CDR2 FQNEAQ (reference sequence). CDR3 in amino acids: CASSLLGTGDTEAFF. CDR3 coding DNA: TGTGCCAGCAGCTTACTAGGGACAGGGGACACTGAAGCTTTCTTT.

The rearrangement uses TRBV5-1 and TRBJ1-2; the match to TRBD1 covers 7 bases. V shed 2 bases and J 2 bases; nucleotides not matched to a gene: 6. There are 15 residues in the CDR3. CDR1 and CDR2 (germline): SGHRS, YFSETQ. CDR3 DNA sequence: TGCGCCAGCAGCTTTACAATGGACAGGAACTATGGCTACACCTTC. This sequence encodes CASSFTMDRNYGYTF.

The gene calls are TRBV28 and TRBJ2-6; 7 positions match TRBD1. CDR1 is MDHEN and CDR2 is SYDVKM in the germline V gene. V trimming: 8 bases; J trimming: 4 bases; junction bases outside the gene matches: 8. CDR3 size: 15 residues. This CDR3 reads CASCQTGDGANVLTF. CDR3 nucleotides: TGTGCCAGCTGTCAAACAGGGGACGGGGCCAACGTCCTGACTTTC.

The chain combines TRBV6-5 with TRBJ1-2; the D gene is possibly TRBD1 (6 bases). CDR3 length equals 11 residues. The germline V and J ends were trimmed by 5 bases and 7 bases, with 8 bases remaining between them. Germline V lookup: CDR1 MNHEY, CDR2 SVGAGI. CDR3 amino acids: CASSTGSGYTF. DNA of the CDR3: TGTGCCAGCAGTACAGGGTCTGGCTACACCTTC.

Only one count was recorded for this clone. V gene TRBV6-5 combines with J gene TRBJ1-2; D unresolved. Trimming removed 8 bases at V and 5 bases at J, with 12 bases between. This CDR3 is 12 amino acids long. Germline loops: CDR1 MNHEY, CDR2 SVGAGI. CDR3 sequence: CASLRGWYGYTF. The CDR3 bases are TGTGCCAGCCTCCGTGGGTGGTATGGCTACACCTTC.

The chain uses TRBV19 and TRBJ2-5; 9 bases align to TRBD1. This CDR3 comprises 14 residues. V was pared by 9 bases and J by 5 bases, with 10 bases of the junction left unmatched. CDR1 is LNHDA, CDR2 SQIVND, per germline (reference sequence). The CDR3 region has the DNA TGTGCCAGCCACCAACAGGGGGCTACGGAGACCCAGTACTTC. The encoded protein is CASHQQGATETQYF.

The V and J genes are TRBV11-2 and TRBJ2-5, with unresolved D. The V end lost 3 bases, the J end lost 5 bases, and 7 bases lay between the germline ends. This CDR3 has 12 amino acids. Germline V CDR1 and CDR2: SGHAT, FQNNGV. DNA for the CDR3: TGTGCCAGCAGCTTTAGGTTGGAGACCCAGTACTTC. Amino acids: CASSFRLETQYF.

The chain couples TRBV30 to TRBJ2-3; 11 bases map to TRBD2. The CDR3 is 13 amino acids. The V segment lost 0 bases and the J segment 8 bases; nucleotides outside the gene matches: 1. Per germline, CDR1 GTSNPN and CDR2 SVGIG (reference sequence). The CDR3 reads CAWSVTSGGTQYF. The CDR3, as DNA: TGTGCCTGGAGTGTAACTAGCGGGGGTACGCAGTATTTT.

In the case of this clone: A read error may produce the germline difference seen at one junction end. CDR3 sequence (DNA): TGTGCCAGCAGCCCCCGACAGGGTATAGAGACCAAGTACTTC. Its translation is CASSPRQGIETKYF. This rearrangement joins TRBV11-3 to TRBJ2-5, with 7 bases identical to TRBD1. The length of the CDR3 is 14 residues. Looked up from germline, CDR1 is SGHNT and CDR2 is YENEEA.

This chain connects TRBV6-2 or TRBV6-3 to TRBJ2-7; the match to TRBD1 covers 9 bases. The J segment lost 2 bases and the V segment lost 6 bases, leaving 8 bases of the junction unmatched. The CDR3 covers 15 residues. Per germline, CDR1 MNHEY and CDR2 SVGEGT. The CDR3 DNA reads as TGTGCCAGCAGCCGACAGGGGGTAATCCCCTACGAGCAGTACTTC. It encodes CASSRQGVIPYEQYF.

This clone is a singleton in its sample. This rearrangement joins TRBV27 to TRBJ2-3; D remains unclear. CDR1 and CDR2 from the germline V gene are MNHEY and SMNVEV (reference sequence). Trimming took off 2 bases at V and 4 bases at J, with 7 bases between the two ends. This CDR3 is 13 amino acids long. The CDR3 spells CASSLLAADTQYF. The CDR3 DNA sequence: TGTGCCAGCAGTTTACTCGCGGCAGATACGCAGTATTTT.

The chain has TRBV24-1 and TRBJ1-2; 8 nucleotides agree with TRBD1. Germline V gene lookup returns CDR1 KGHDR and CDR2 SFDVKD. The CDR3 runs 18 residues. V lost 5 bases and J lost 5; bases outside the gene matches: 18. The CDR3 DNA sequence: TGTGCCACCAGTGCCTCGCCCCATGACAGGGGCCCACAATATGGCTACACCTTC. Protein sequence: CATSASPHDRGPQYGYTF.

The chain is built from TRBV6-5 and TRBJ2-2; 9 bases are shared with TRBD1. The CDR3 contains 15 residues. Germline CDR1 and CDR2: MNHEY and SVGAGI. With 2 bases clipped from V and 5 bases from J, the junction kept 3 bases outside the gene matches. DNA for the CDR3: TGTGCCAGCAGTTACGGGGACAGGGATACCGGGGAGCTGTTTTTT. It codes for CASSYGDRDTGELFF.

V gene TRBV9 combines with J gene TRBJ2-7, with D maybe TRBD2 (6 bases). This CDR3 is 14 amino acids long. CDR1 is SGDLS and CDR2 is YYNGEE in the germline V gene. V lost 0 bases, J lost 3 bases, and 10 bases lay in between. CDR3 in DNA: TGTGCCAGCAGCGTAGGAACAGCGGGCTACGAGCAGTACTTC. Its protein is CASSVGTAGYEQYF.

The J gene is TRBJ1-2, the V gene TRBV4-1; possible D gene TRBD1, 5 bases. The CDR3 contains 13 residues. CDR1 and CDR2 from the germline V gene are MGHRA and YSYEKL. V lost 3 bases and J 7 bases, leaving 12 bases between the germline ends. The CDR3 DNA follows: TGCGCCAGCAGCCAGAGGTCAGGGCTTGGCTACACCTTC. It encodes CASSQRSGLGYTF.

The rearrangement uses TRBV4-2 and TRBJ1-1; the match to TRBD1 covers 8 bases. Looked up from germline, CDR1 is LGHNA and CDR2 is YNFKEQ. V gave up 4 bases and J gave up 11 bases; unmatched junction bases: 6. CDR3 length: 12 residues. CDR3 DNA sequence: TGTGCCAGCAGCCCGGACAGGGAGAGGGCTTTCTTT. Residues: CASSPDRERAFF.

J is TRBJ2-4 and V is TRBV19; D gene unclear. The CDR3 is 16 amino acids. Trimming stripped 3 bases from V and 0 bases from J, with 12 bases between. Germline V gene lookup returns CDR1 LNHDA and CDR2 SQIVND (reference sequence). CDR3 bases: TGTGCCAGTAGTATCCACAGAACACTAGCCAAAAACATTCAGTACTTC. Protein: CASSIHRTLAKNIQYF.

In nucleotides, the CDR3 is TGTGCCAGCAGCTTAGTGGGGGAGGCATATGAAAAACTGTTTTTT. Its protein product is CASSLVGEAYEKLFF. This chain links TRBV7-2 with TRBJ1-4; D may be TRBD1 (5 bases). V shed 1 base and J shed 6 bases, with 12 bases lying between them. CDR1 is SGHTA and CDR2 is FQGNSA in the germline V gene. The CDR3 runs 15 residues.

The chain joins TRBV6-5 to TRBJ1-1, with a possible D match to TRBD1 (6 bases). Germline CDR1 reads MNHEY; CDR2 reads SVGAGI. The CDR3 has 15 residues. V was trimmed by 6 bases and J by 3 bases, leaving 17 bases between them. This CDR3 is CASSRSGALDTEAFF. As DNA, the CDR3 is TGTGCCAGCAGCCGCTCGGGGGCGCTTGACACTGAAGCTTTCTTT.

V gene TRBV3-1 (or the pseudogene TRBV3-2) combines with J gene TRBJ2-1; 9 bases are a match to TRBD2. V lost 2 bases, J lost 7 bases, and 6 bases stayed unmatched. The CDR3 sequence is 15 residues long. CDR1 is LGHDT and CDR2 is YNNKEL in the germline V gene (reference sequence). As DNA, the CDR3 is TGTGCCAGCAGCCAATCAAGGGCGGGGGGGAATGAGCAGTTCTTC. Protein: CASSQSRAGGNEQFF.

As DNA, the CDR3 is TGCGCCAGCAGCTTCTTGTCCCTGGGCACTGAAGCTTTCTTT. Its translation: CASSFLSLGTEAFF. This rearrangement joins TRBV5-1 to TRBJ1-1; D is uncertain. The length of the CDR3 is 14 residues. The V gene lost 2 bases and the J gene lost 4 bases, with 12 bases spanning the gap. Germline V gives CDR1 SGHRS, CDR2 YFSETQ.

For the CDR3, the DNA is TGTGCCAGCAGTTTCGGGGCGCCGACTAATGAAAAACTGTTTTTT. This codes for CASSFGAPTNEKLFF. This chain links TRBV28 with TRBJ1-4, with D tentatively TRBD1 (5 bases). V dropped 3 bases and J dropped 2 bases, with 10 bases sitting between them. The CDR3 is made up of 15 amino acids. Germline V gene data show CDR1 as MDHEN and CDR2 as SYDVKM.

This clone appeared many times. This chain joins TRBV21-1 and TRBJ2-7; TRBD2 is taken as the D call from the table, unchecked against the DNA. TRBV21-1 is a known pseudogene. The CDR3 loop spans 14 amino acids. The CDR3 protein is CASSISLLLYEQYF. CDR3 in DNA: TGTGCCAGCAGCATCTCCCTCCTTCTCTACGAGCAGTACTTC.

V usage is TRBV2 and J usage is TRBJ2-5, with D uncertain. V lost 2 bases and J 3 bases, leaving 4 bases between the germline ends. Germline V lookup: CDR1 SNHLY, CDR2 FYNNEI. The CDR3 length is 12 residues. DNA of the CDR3: TGTGCCAGCAGTGAACTAGAAGAGACCCAGTACTTC. Protein: CASSELEETQYF.

V usage is TRBV6-1 and J usage is TRBJ1-5; 9 bases line up with TRBD1. The CDR3 consists of 15 residues. Germline CDR1 MNHNS, CDR2 SASEGT. The junction had 8 bases not matched to a gene; V was cut back by 2 bases and J by 9 bases. CDR3 residues: CASSEFGTGFSPQHF. CDR3 DNA sequence: TGTGCCAGCAGTGAATTCGGGACAGGGTTTTCGCCCCAGCATTTT.

V gene TRBV6-2 or TRBV6-3 combines with J gene TRBJ2-4, with D hard to call. V dropped 0 bases and J dropped 0 bases, with 18 bases sitting between them. The CDR3 loop spans 19 amino acids. Looked up from germline, CDR1 is MNHEY and CDR2 is SVGEGT. CDR3 sequence reads: CASSYSRALDNLAKNIQYF. DNA of the CDR3: TGTGCCAGCAGTTACTCGAGAGCTCTGGATAATCTAGCCAAAAACATTCAGTACTTC.

The V and J genes are TRBV3-1 (or the pseudogene TRBV3-2) and TRBJ1-2, with 7 positions matching TRBD1. The junction had 11 bases not matched to a gene; V was cut back by 1 base and J by 6 bases. Germline V gives CDR1 LGHDT, CDR2 YNNKEL (reference sequence). The CDR3 length is 16 residues. CDR3 DNA: TGTGCCAGCAGCCAAGTGCCAGGGGGGGGAAGGGATGGCTACACCTTC. This translates into CASSQVPGGGRDGYTF.

This chain connects TRBV28 to TRBJ1-2; D gene uncertain. CDR3 length: 13 amino acids. The germline V and J ends were trimmed by 7 bases and 2 bases, with 11 bases remaining between them. The germline CDR1 and CDR2 sequences are MDHEN and SYDVKM. CDR3 residues: CASKTAGNYGYTF. In nucleotides, the CDR3 is TGTGCCAGCAAAACGGCCGGAAACTATGGCTACACCTTC.